This T cell receptor beta chain stems from a study of Graves' ophthalmopathy and Graves' hyperthyroidism. This clonotype was observed many times. The study amplified TCR beta CDR3 regions using RNA transcripts. An initial RT-PCR round employing HTBI primers preceded a second-round multiplex PCR. TCRdb used MiXCR to reprocess the multiplex PCR reads, holding one entry per CDR3 protein. The data show about 1.2 million distinct CDR3 sequences, with about 38% seen just once and around 10% held by the top ten. V shed 5 bases, J shed 2 bases, and the junction held 9 bases outside the gene matches. CDR1 and CDR2 (germline): SEHNR, FQNEAQ (reference sequence). This CDR3 is 15 amino acids long.

This chain connects TRBV7-9 to TRBJ2-7; 7 bases align to TRBD1. Sequencing used peripheral blood or thyroid tissue (not recorded which). The TCR was taken from an adult man with Graves' hyperthyroidism. For the CDR3, the DNA is TGTGCCAGCAGCCCCCCGGGACAGAGAACCTACGAGCAGTACTTC. This gives the protein CASSPPGQRTYEQYF.